This T cell receptor (beta chain) was captured in a study of cytomegalovirus exposure and HLA in healthy donors. The PCR had 60 Vbeta and 13 Jbeta primers. Assay: immunoSEQ multiplex PCR; the TCRdb copy retains only in-frame clones and omits some. The sample lists about 160,000 clones; around 74% were seen once. A note on this clone: Antigen specificity is unknown.

Broader study findings: Likely technical artifact: a cluster of highly shared sequence variants. Analysis was carried out at a later point, and it linked a missense DCLRE1C variant to TCR beta V- and J-gene trimming. The authors enumerated 150 to 200 TCR beta chains as linked to cytomegalovirus.

The germline CDR1 and CDR2 sequences are SEHNR and FQNEAQ (reference sequence). V lost 8 bases and J lost 10; bases outside the gene matches: 13. The CDR3 spans 14 residues. This TCR was sampled from a female donor in good health and CMV-seronegative. Sequencing was performed on PBMCs. The gene calls are TRBV7-9 and TRBJ2-1; 8 bases map to TRBD2. CDR3 loop: CASGLAGLYGEQFF. The CDR3 region has the DNA TGTGCCAGCGGATTAGCGGGACTATATGGAGAGCAGTTCTTC.